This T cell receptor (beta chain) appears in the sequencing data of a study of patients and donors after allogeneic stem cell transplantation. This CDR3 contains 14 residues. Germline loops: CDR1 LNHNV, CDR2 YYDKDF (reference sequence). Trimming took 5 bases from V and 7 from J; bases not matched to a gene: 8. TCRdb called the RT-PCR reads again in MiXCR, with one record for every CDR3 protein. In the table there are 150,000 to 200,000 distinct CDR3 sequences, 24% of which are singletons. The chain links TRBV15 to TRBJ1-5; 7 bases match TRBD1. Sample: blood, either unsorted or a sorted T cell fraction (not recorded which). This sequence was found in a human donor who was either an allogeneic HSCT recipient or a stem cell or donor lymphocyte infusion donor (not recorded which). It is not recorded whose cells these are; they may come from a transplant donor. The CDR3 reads CATSSQTGRQPQHF. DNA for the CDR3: TGTGCCACCAGCTCTCAGACAGGGAGGCAGCCCCAGCATTTT.